These 16 T cell receptor beta chains originate from one sample sequenced in a study of T cell repertoires in aging, cancer and after chemotherapy. Amplification of TCR beta used genomic DNA extracted from peripheral blood. Rearranged V-D-J TRB sequences were amplified with a mixed TRB-A/B primer pool. TCRdb redid the calling of the multiplex PCR reads with MiXCR, one entry per CDR3 protein. The sample has 2,500 to 3,500 distinct CDR3 sequences, around 20% seen once. The sequenced sample was blood. The origin of the receptors is a human donor with a solid tumor.

The rearrangement links TRBV6-2 or TRBV6-3 to TRBJ2-7; 10 nucleotides line up with TRBD1. The CDR3 runs to 15 residues. Germline V gene sequence: CDR1 MNHEY, CDR2 SVGEGT. Unmatched junction bases numbered 12, after V lost 10 bases and J lost 3 bases. CDR3 loop: CATRDRDRGVYEQYF. The CDR3 nucleotides read TGTGCCACACGGGACCGGGACAGGGGTGTCTACGAGCAGTACTTC.

This clonotype came up a few times. This chain connects TRBV12-3 or TRBV12-4 to TRBJ1-2, with a tentative D call TRBD1 (6 bases). This CDR3 has 15 residues. V lost 3 bases and J 5 bases, leaving 16 bases between the germline ends. CDR3: CASSLGPRGAYGYTF. The CDR3 coding sequence is TGTGCCAGCAGTTTGGGTCCCCGGGGGGCATATGGCTACACCTTC.

The chain has TRBV7-2 and TRBJ2-1; no clear D gene. V lost 3 bases, J lost 9 bases, and 12 bases lay in between. This CDR3 has 13 amino acids. The germline gives CDR1 SGHTA, CDR2 FQGNSA. The CDR3, as DNA: TGTGCCAGCAGCTTGTCGCCGAATGGTGAGCAGTTCTTC. This encodes CASSLSPNGEQFF.

This clonotype was observed a handful of times. The chain couples TRBV11-2 to TRBJ2-3; TRBD2 aligns across 15 bases. The ends lost 5 bases at V and 1 base at J; junction bases unmatched: 4. Germline CDR1 is SGHAT and CDR2 is FQNNGV. This CDR3 contains 17 residues. CDR3 nucleotide sequence: TGTGCCAGCAGCAGGACTAGCGGGGGGGCCGGCACAGATACGCAGTATTTT. It is translated as CASSRTSGGAGTDTQYF.

The chain employs TRBV7-2 and TRBJ2-7; no clear D. Trimming pared 3 bases from V and 0 bases from J, leaving 12 bases between. Germline V lookup: CDR1 SGHTA, CDR2 FQGNSA. The CDR3 covers 15 residues. CDR3 nucleotides: TGTGCCAGCAGCTTCTTCAGGACGAGCTCCTACGAGCAGTACTTC. The encoded protein is CASSFFRTSSYEQYF.

In its sample, this clonotype ranks as medium-sized. CDR3 residues: CASSIDQHRATGNTIYF. The CDR3 coding sequence is TGTGCCAGTAGTATAGATCAACACAGGGCGACTGGAAACACCATATATTTT. The gene calls are TRBV19 and TRBJ1-3; maybe TRBD1 (6 bases). Trimming removed 0 bases from V and 2 bases from J, with 14 bases in between. Germline lookup yields CDR1 LNHDA and CDR2 SQIVND (reference sequence). The CDR3 covers 17 residues.

The V and J genes are TRBV6-5 and TRBJ1-5; TRBD1 aligns across 7 bases. Germline V lookup: CDR1 MNHEY, CDR2 SVGAGI. CDR3 length: 18 amino acids. With 2 bases clipped from V and 3 bases from J, the junction kept 13 bases outside the gene matches. As DNA, the CDR3 is TGTGCCAGCAGTTACGGAGGGGGCATTACAAGTGACAATCAGCCCCAGCATTTT. Translated, it gives CASSYGGGITSDNQPQHF.

In the case of this clonotype: Because the CDR3's place on the DNA is in doubt, the DNA is left out and the CDR3 is given as listed by TCRdb. The V and J genes are TRBV6-4 and TRBJ2-7; the table names TRBD1, a call not compared with the DNA. The CDR3 has 17 amino acids, counting both end residues. Germline CDR1 MRHNA, CDR2 SNTAGT. The CDR3 loop reads CASSRFGTGSNTGELYF.

This clonotype has just a few counts. The chain employs TRBV20-1 and TRBJ1-5; 9 nucleotides match TRBD1. The CDR3 sequence is 15 residues long. The V gene's germline CDR1 is DFQATT and CDR2 SNEGSKA (reference sequence). Trimming at V came to 2 bases and at J to 3 bases, leaving 5 bases not matched to a gene. DNA for the CDR3: TGCAGTGCTAGATTGGGACAGGGAAACAATCAGCCCCAGCATTTT. Translating gives CSARLGQGNNQPQHF.

In its sample, this clonotype ranks as medium-sized. This sequence joins TRBV7-2 and TRBJ2-3; tentatively, D is TRBD2 (7 bases). CDR1 SGHTA and CDR2 FQGNSA come from the germline V gene. CDR3 length equals 15 residues. The V gene lost 3 bases and the J gene lost 2 bases, with 12 bases spanning the gap. CDR3 DNA: TGTGCCAGCAGCTTGGGGGGGGGCTACACAGATACGCAGTATTTT. Encoded protein: CASSLGGGYTDTQYF.

The sample holds a few counts of this clonotype. V usage is TRBV20-1 and J usage is TRBJ1-1, with unresolved D. Germline V gene sequence: CDR1 DFQATT, CDR2 SNEGSKA (reference sequence). The CDR3 is made up of 11 amino acids. V was clipped by 6 bases and J by 1 base, with 6 bases between them. CDR3 loop: CSAAQNTEAFF. CDR3 coding DNA: TGCAGTGCCGCCCAGAACACTGAAGCTTTCTTT.

By sample fraction, this clonotype is medium-sized (0.01 to 0.1%). The chain uses TRBV6-5 and TRBJ2-3; maybe TRBD2 (7 bases). CDR1 and CDR2 (germline): MNHEY, SVGAGI. Trimming took off 8 bases at V and 0 bases at J, with 9 bases between the two ends. This CDR3 spans 13 amino acids. Here the CDR3 DNA reads TGTGCCAGCGGGGGGGCCAGCACAGATACGCAGTATTTT. This codes for CASGGASTDTQYF.

Note on this clonotype: This may come from a read error, since a much larger clone is one base off. V is TRBV20-1 and J is TRBJ2-5, with TRBD2 matching 13 bases. The CDR3 runs to 14 residues. Per the germline V gene, CDR1 is DFQATT and CDR2 is SNEGSKA (reference sequence). The ends lost 8 bases at V and 9 bases at J; junction bases unmatched: 12. CDR3: CSTPLGLAGMAQYF. Here the CDR3 DNA reads TGCAGTACTCCCCTGGGACTAGCGGGGATGGCCCAGTACTTC.

This sequence joins TRBV20-1 and TRBJ2-7, with D possibly TRBD2 on 7 matching bases. With 3 bases removed from V and 2 bases from J, the gap between germline ends came to 17 bases. This CDR3 spans 15 amino acids. Germline lookup yields CDR1 DFQATT and CDR2 SNEGSKA (reference sequence). CDR3 in amino acids: CSARRGGLWAYEQYF. The CDR3 bases are TGCAGTGCTAGGAGGGGGGGTCTGTGGGCCTACGAGCAGTACTTC.

In this sample, this clonotype is medium-sized (0.01 to 0.1%). V and J are TRBV19 and TRBJ1-5; TRBD1 matches at 8 bases. The V gene end was trimmed by 5 bases and the J gene end by 9 bases; junction bases not matched to a gene: 3. Germline loops: CDR1 LNHDA, CDR2 SQIVND (reference sequence). The CDR3 loop spans 12 amino acids. The CDR3 nucleotides are TGTGCCAGTAGTCCAGGGGGCTGGCCCCAGCATTTT. Residues: CASSPGGWPQHF.

The chain links TRBV7-9 to TRBJ2-5, with 8 positions matching TRBD2. Germline V gene data show CDR1 as SEHNR and CDR2 as FQNEAQ (reference sequence). V trimming: 0 bases; J trimming: 4 bases; junction bases outside the gene matches: 7. This CDR3 is 16 amino acids long. CDR3 DNA: TGTGCCAGCAGCTTAGCCCCGAGACTAGCGTTAGAGACCCAGTACTTC. Translating gives CASSLAPRLALETQYF.